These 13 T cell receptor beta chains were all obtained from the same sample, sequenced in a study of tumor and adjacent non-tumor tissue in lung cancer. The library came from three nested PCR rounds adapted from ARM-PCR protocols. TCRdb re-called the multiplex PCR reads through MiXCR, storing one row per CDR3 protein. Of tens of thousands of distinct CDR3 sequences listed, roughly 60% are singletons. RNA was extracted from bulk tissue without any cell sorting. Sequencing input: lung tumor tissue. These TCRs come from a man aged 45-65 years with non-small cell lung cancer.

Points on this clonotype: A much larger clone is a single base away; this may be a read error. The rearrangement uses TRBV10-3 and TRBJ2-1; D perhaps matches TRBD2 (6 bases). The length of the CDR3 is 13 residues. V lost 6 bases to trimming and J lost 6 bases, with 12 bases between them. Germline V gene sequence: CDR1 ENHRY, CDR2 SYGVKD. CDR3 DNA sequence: TGTGCCATCAGCTTCGGGGGATTCAATGAGCAGTTCTTC. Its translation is CAISFGGFNEQFF.

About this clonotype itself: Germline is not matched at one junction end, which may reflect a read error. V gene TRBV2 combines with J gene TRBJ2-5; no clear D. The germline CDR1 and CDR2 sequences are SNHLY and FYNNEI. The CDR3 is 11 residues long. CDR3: CAGSDVETQYF. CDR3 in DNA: TGTGCCGGCAGTGATGTAGAGACCCAGTACTTC. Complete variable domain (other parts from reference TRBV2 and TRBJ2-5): EPEVTQTPSHQVTQMGQEVILRCVPISNHLYFYWYRQILGQKVEFLVSFYNNEISEKSEIFDDQFSVERPDGSNFTLKIRSTKLEDSAMYFCAGSDVETQYFGPGTRLLVL.

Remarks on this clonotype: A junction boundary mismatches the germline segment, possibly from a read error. The CDR3 region is CSHSDRGHEQFF. The CDR3 DNA reads as TGCAGCCACTCAGACAGGGGTCATGAGCAATTCTTC. V and J are TRBV20-1 and TRBJ2-1; 8 bases are shared with TRBD1. This CDR3 has 12 amino acids. Per germline, CDR1 DFQATT and CDR2 SNEGSKA (reference sequence).

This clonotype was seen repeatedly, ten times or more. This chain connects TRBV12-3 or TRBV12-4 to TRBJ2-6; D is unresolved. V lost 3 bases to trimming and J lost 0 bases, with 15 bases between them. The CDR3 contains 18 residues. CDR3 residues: CASSFGQATSSGANVLTF. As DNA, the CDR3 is TGTGCCAGCAGTTTTGGGCAGGCCACCAGCTCTGGGGCCAACGTCCTGACTTTC.

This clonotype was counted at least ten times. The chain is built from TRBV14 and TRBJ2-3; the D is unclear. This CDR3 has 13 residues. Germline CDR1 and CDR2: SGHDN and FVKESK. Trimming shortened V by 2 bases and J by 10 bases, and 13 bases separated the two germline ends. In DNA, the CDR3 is TGTGCCAGCAGCCAATTGCTAGGCGCCGCGCAGTATTTT. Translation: CASSQLLGAAQYF.

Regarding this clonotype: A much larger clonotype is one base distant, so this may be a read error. The CDR3 bases are TGTGCCAGCAGTCTCAAGACTAGCGGGAGCGGAAATAAGCAGTTCTTC. Protein: CASSLKTSGSGNKQFF. This rearrangement joins TRBV6-6 to TRBJ2-1, with TRBD2 matching over 12 bases. The CDR3 totals 16 residues. V shed 5 bases, J shed 11 bases, and the junction held 13 bases outside the gene matches. CDR1 and CDR2 (germline): MNHNY, SVGAGI (reference sequence).

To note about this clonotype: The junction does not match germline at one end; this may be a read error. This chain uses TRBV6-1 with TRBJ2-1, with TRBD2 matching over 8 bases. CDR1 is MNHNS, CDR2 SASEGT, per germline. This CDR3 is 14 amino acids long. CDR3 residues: CTSSRAGGYNEQFF. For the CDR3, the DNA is TGTACCAGCAGTAGGGCGGGGGGATACAATGAGCAGTTCTTC.

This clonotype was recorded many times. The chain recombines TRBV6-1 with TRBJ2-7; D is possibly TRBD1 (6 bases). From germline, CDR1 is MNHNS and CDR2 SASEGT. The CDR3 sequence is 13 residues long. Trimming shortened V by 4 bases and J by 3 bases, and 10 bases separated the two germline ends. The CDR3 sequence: CASSGRGLYEQYF. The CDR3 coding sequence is TGTGCCAGCAGTGGCAGGGGCCTCTACGAGCAGTACTTC.

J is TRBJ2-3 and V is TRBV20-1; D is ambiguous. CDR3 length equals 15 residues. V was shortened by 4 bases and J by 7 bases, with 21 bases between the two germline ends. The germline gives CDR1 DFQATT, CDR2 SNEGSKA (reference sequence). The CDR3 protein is CSAKEMAGLGNTQYF. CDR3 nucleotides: TGCAGTGCTAAAGAAATGGCTGGCCTAGGTAATACGCAGTATTTT.

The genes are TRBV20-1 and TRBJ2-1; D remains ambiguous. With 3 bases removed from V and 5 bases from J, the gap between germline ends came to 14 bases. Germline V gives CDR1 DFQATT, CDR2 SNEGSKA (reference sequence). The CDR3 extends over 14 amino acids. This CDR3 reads CSARGYTIDNEQFF. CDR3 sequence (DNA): TGCAGTGCTAGGGGGTATACAATCGACAATGAGCAGTTCTTC.

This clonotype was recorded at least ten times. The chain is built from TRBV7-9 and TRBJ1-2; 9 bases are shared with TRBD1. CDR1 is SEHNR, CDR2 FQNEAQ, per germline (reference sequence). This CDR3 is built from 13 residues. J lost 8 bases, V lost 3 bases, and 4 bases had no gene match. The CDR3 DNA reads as TGTGCCAGCAGCTTTGGACAGGGGCACGGCTACACCTTC. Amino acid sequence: CASSFGQGHGYTF.

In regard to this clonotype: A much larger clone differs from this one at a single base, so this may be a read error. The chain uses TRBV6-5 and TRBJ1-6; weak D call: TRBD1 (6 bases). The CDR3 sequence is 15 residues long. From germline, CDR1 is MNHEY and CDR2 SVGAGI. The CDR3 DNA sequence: TGTGCCAGCAGTGAGACGACAGGTGATAATCCACCCCTCCACTTT. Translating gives CASSETTGDNPPLHF.

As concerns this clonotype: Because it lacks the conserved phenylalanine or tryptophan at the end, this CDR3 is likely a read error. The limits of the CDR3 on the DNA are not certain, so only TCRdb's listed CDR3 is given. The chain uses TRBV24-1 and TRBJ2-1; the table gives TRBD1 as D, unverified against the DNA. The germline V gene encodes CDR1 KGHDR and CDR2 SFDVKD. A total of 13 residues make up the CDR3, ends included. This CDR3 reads CATSVPGGNEQFI.